The TCR beta chain under discussion was sequenced for a study of blood T cell repertoires in COVID-19. Germline values: CDR1 LGHDT, CDR2 YNNKEL (reference sequence). The CDR3 length is 15 residues. Trimming shortened V by 0 bases and J by 0 bases, and 8 bases separated the two germline ends. Method: immunoSEQ multiplex PCR; TCRdb's copy keeps in-frame clones and lacks some. The sample has roughly 500,000 clones, roughly 89% seen once. The receptor's source is a man younger than 30 with COVID-19, enrolled during active disease. Material for sequencing was peripheral blood. This chain links TRBV3-1 (or the pseudogene TRBV3-2) with TRBJ1-1, with a possible D match to TRBD1 (5 bases). CDR3: CASSQEQAVNTEAFF. CDR3 coding DNA: TGTGCCAGCAGCCAAGAACAGGCGGTGAACACTGAAGCTTTCTTT.